This T cell receptor (beta chain) comes out of a study of T cell repertoires in aging, cancer and after chemotherapy. Amplification of TCR beta used genomic DNA extracted from peripheral blood. A mixed TRB-A/B primer pool amplified rearranged TRB by multiplex touch-down PCR. TCRdb reprocessed the multiplex PCR reads with MiXCR, giving one entry per CDR3 protein. The profile shows approximately 11,000 distinct CDR3 sequences, roughly two fifths of them singletons. This clonotype appeared a few times. Its specificity is unknown. The CDR3 consists of 15 residues. The germline V gene has CDR1 SGHTA and CDR2 FQGNSA. V gave up 5 bases and J gave up 0 bases, with 12 bases separating them. Study outcomes and limitations: Immunological memory after chemotherapy cannot be judged from the repertoire data. In healthy donors, age-related TCR diversity loss mainly reflected lost richness. Rebound thymic output was suggested by rising median generation probability during chemotherapy in each cancer cohort.

This TCR was sampled from a human donor in good health. Sequenced material: blood. The chain couples TRBV7-2 to TRBJ2-3, with D possibly matching TRBD1 (6 bases). This CDR3 is CASSPRGYSTDTQYF. CDR3 coding DNA: TGTGCCAGCAGCCCGAGGGGGTATAGCACAGATACGCAGTATTTT.